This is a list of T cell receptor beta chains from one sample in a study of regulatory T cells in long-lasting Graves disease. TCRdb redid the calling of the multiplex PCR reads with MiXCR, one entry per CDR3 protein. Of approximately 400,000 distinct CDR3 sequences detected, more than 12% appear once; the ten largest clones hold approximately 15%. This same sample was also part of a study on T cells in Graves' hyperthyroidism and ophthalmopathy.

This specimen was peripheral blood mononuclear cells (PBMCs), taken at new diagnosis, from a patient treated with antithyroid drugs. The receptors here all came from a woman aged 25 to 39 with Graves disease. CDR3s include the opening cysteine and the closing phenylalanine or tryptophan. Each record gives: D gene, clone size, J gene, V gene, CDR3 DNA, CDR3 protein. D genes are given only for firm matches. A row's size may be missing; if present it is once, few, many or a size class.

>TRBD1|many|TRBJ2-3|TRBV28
TGTGCCAGCAGTTACTACAGGGGTAGCACAGATACGCAGTATTTT
CASSYYRGSTDTQYF
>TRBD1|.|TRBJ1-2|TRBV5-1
TGCGCCGGCAGCTCCGGGACAGATTATGGCTACACCTTC
CAGSSGTDYGYTF
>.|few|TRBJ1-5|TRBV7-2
TGTGCCAGCAGCCCTTGGAGAGAAGGCAATCAGCCCCAGCATTTT
CASSPWREGNQPQHF
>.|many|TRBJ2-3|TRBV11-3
TGTGCCAGCAGCCCATCCGGGACTGTACGCACAGATACGCAGTATTTT
CASSPSGTVRTDTQYF
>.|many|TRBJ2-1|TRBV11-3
TGTGCCAGCAGCTTATCCGGGGCGGGGAGCAATGAGCAGTTCTTC
CASSLSGAGSNEQFF
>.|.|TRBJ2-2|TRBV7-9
TGTGCCAGCAGCTTATTTATAGCCGGGGAGCTGTTTTTT
CASSLFIAGELFF
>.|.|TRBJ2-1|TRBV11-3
TGTGCCAGCAGCGCAAACATGAATGAGCAGTTCTTC
CASSANMNEQFF
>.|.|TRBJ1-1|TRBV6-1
TGTGCCAGCAGCCCGGGACATCTTCTGAACACTGAAGCTTTCTTT
CASSPGHLLNTEAFF
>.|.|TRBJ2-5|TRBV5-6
TGTGCCAGCAGCTTTCTCAACCGACAAGAGACCCAGTACTTC
CASSFLNRQETQYF
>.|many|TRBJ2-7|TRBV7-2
TGTGCCAGCAGCTCGGGCCCTGGGATGTACGAGCAGTACTTC
CASSSGPGMYEQYF
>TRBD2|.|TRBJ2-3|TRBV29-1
TGCAGCGTTGAAAGGCTAGCGGGAGGCCGGGATACGCAGTATTTT
CSVERLAGGRDTQYF
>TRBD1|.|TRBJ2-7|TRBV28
TGTGCCAGCGGGGGATGGACAGGGGGCAGCGACGAGCAGTACTTC
CASGGWTGGSDEQYF
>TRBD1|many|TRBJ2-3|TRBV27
TGTGCCAGCAGTTGGGACAGGACGACAGATACGCAGTATTTT
CASSWDRTTDTQYF
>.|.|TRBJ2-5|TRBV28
TGTGCCAGCAGTTTGCTGATTCAGGGGACCCAGTACTTC
CASSLLIQGTQYF
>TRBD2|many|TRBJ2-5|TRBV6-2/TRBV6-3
TGTGCCAGCAGACTACGGACTAGCGCCAGCCAAGAGACCCAGTACTTC
CASRLRTSASQETQYF
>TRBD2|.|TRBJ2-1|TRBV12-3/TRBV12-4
TGTGCCAGCAGGGCTAGCGGGAGGGATGAGCAGTTCTTC
CASRASGRDEQFF
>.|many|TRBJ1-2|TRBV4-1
TGCGCCAGCAGCCAAGTTGGGGATCTGTACACCTTC
CASSQVGDLYTF
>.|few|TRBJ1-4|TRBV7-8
TGTGCCAGCAGCTTAGGGGTCGGGGGGCTACGTGAAAAACTGTTTTTT
CASSLGVGGLREKLFF
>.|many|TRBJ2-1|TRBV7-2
TGTGCCAGCAGCTTACAGGGAGCTGAGCAGTTCTTC
CASSLQGAEQFF
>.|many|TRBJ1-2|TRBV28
TGTGCCAGCAGTTTAAGTCCTTCGGGGCAGCCTAATGGCTACACCTTC
CASSLSPSGQPNGYTF